Shown below are 8 T cell receptor beta chains from a single sample sequenced in a study of graft-versus-host responses after intestinal transplantation. Sequencing was performed with immunoSEQ multiplex PCR; in TCRdb, only in-frame clones are kept and a portion is missing. There are roughly 90,000 clones in the sample; about 93% occur only once, and roughly 5.5% lies in the top ten. These receptors have no known antigen. This sample comprised unstimulated CD8+ T cells sorted from spleen or lymph node cells, obtained before intestinal transplant. The receptors here all came from a human donor who received an intestinal transplant.

The J gene is TRBJ2-3, the V gene TRBV4-1; 10 bases are shared with TRBD2. The length of the CDR3 is 15 residues. Germline V CDR1 and CDR2: MGHRA, YSYEKL. V lost 1 base to trimming and J lost 5 bases; unmatched junction nucleotides: 3. DNA for the CDR3: TGCGCCAGCAGCCAAGTAGCGGGGGGTGAAGATACGCAGTATTTT. Translating gives CASSQVAGGEDTQYF.

This clone appeared a single time. The chain is built from TRBV5-4 and TRBJ2-1, with TRBD2 matching over 8 bases. The CDR3 extends over 14 amino acids. The germline V gene encodes CDR1 SGHNT and CDR2 YYREEE (reference sequence). For the CDR3, the DNA is TGTGCTATCTCGCCGGGAGGGCCAGACAATGAGCAGTTCTTC. Residues: CAISPGGPDNEQFF. Supplemented by reference TRBV5-4 and TRBJ2-1, the full variable domain reads ETGVTQSPTHLIKTRGQQVTLRCSSQSGHNTVSWYQQALGQGPQFIFQYYREEENGRGNFPPRFSGLQFPNYSSELNVNALELDDSALYLCAISPGGPDNEQFFGPGTRLTVL.

The chain has TRBV29-1 and TRBJ2-3; maybe TRBD2 (5 bases). Germline-derived CDR1 and CDR2 are SQVTM and ANQGSEA. The CDR3 length is 14 residues. V was clipped by 5 bases and J by 5 bases, with 17 bases between them. CDR3 protein: CSVQWRIFGDTQYF. DNA of the CDR3: TGCAGCGTTCAGTGGAGGATTTTCGGAGATACGCAGTATTTT.

To note about this clone: Other nucleotide sequences in the sample specify the same CDR3. This chain links TRBV28 with TRBJ2-7; 13 positions agree with TRBD2. The CDR3 length is 15 residues. The germline V gene encodes CDR1 MDHEN and CDR2 SYDVKM. The J segment lost 2 bases and the V segment lost 5 bases, leaving 3 bases of the junction unmatched. The DNA of the CDR3 is TGTGCCAGCAGTCCCGGACTAGCGGGAGCCTACGAGCAGTACTTC. Translating gives CASSPGLAGAYEQYF.

The J gene is TRBJ2-7, the V gene TRBV11-1; D is unresolved. The germline gives CDR1 SGHAT, CDR2 FQDESV (reference sequence). V was shortened by 2 bases and J by 2 bases, with 10 bases between the two germline ends. This CDR3 has 14 amino acids. CDR3 region: CASSLLQAPYEQYF. The CDR3 DNA reads as TGTGCCAGCAGCTTACTCCAGGCACCCTACGAGCAGTACTTC.

The chain recombines TRBV27 with TRBJ2-3, with 11 nucleotides matching TRBD2. The CDR3 has 14 residues. Germline CDR1 reads MNHEY; CDR2 reads SMNVEV (reference sequence). The V and J ends lost 3 bases and 7 bases, in that order; junction bases with no gene match: 3. CDR3 bases: TGTGCCAGCAGTTTGCTAGCGGGAGGAAATACGCAGTATTTT. Its translation is CASSLLAGGNTQYF.

The J gene is TRBJ2-3, the V gene TRBV14; TRBD2 matches at 10 bases. This CDR3 contains 15 residues. With V trimmed by 4 bases and J by 4 bases, 5 bases remained unmatched. The germline V gene has CDR1 SGHDN and CDR2 FVKESK. CDR3 amino acids: CASSRASGRADTQYF. CDR3 in DNA: TGTGCCAGCAGCCGGGCTAGCGGGAGAGCAGATACGCAGTATTTT.

The chain combines TRBV5-6 with TRBJ1-1; D uncertain. Germline V CDR1 and CDR2: SGHDT, YYEEEE. This CDR3 spans 14 amino acids. Trimming removed 2 bases from V and 2 bases from J, with 10 bases in between. CDR3 in amino acids: CASSFWRSNTEAFF. Written as DNA, the CDR3 is TGTGCCAGCAGCTTTTGGAGATCCAACACTGAAGCTTTCTTT. The variable domain in full, completed from reference TRBV5-6 and TRBJ1-1, reads DAGVTQSPTHLIKTRGQQVTLRCSPKSGHDTVSWYQQALGQGPQFIFQYYEEEERQRGNFPDRFSGHQFPNYSSELNVNALLLGDSALYLCASSFWRSNTEAFFGQGTRLTVV.